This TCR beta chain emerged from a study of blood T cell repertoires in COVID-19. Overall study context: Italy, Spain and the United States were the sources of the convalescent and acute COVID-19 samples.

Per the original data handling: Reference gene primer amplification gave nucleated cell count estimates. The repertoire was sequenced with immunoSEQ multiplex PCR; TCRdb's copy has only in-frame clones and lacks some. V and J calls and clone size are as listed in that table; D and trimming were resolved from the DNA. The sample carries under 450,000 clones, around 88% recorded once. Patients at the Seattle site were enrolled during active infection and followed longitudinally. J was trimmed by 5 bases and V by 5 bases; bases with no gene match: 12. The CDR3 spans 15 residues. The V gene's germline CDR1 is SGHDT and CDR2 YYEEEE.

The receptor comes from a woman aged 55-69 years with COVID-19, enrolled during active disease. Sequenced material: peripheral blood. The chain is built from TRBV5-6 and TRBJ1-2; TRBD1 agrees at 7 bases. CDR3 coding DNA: TGTGCCAGCAGTCCTAAAGGGGACAGTAGGTATGGCTACACCTTC. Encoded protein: CASSPKGDSRYGYTF.